This TCR beta chain was captured in a study of vaccination effects on CD4 cells after COVID-19. Study context: As their vaccination, participants received two doses of either BNT162b2 or mRNA-1273.

On this clone: Its matching antigen is unknown.

Libraries were prepared by immunoSEQ multiplex PCR; TCRdb keeps only in-frame clonotypes and omits some of them. This table holds about 73,000 clones, 60% to 75% found once. The CDR3 sequence is 17 residues long. Germline lookup yields CDR1 SGHAT and CDR2 FQNNGV. V lost 1 base and J lost 4; bases outside the gene matches: 8. General study points: After vaccination of healthy people, only 1 of 255 vaccine-induced clones cross-reacted with common cold coronaviruses.

Antigen-specific CD4+ T cells expanded by the ViraFEST assay with viral peptide pools were then sequenced. Following culture for about ten days, CD4+ T cells were isolated. Absence of prior SARS-CoV-2 infection characterized the vaccine recipients, who showed negative nucleocapsid antibodies. PBMC cultures contained about 2 million cells per well, about 10 IU/ml IL-2 and roughly 10 ug/ml peptides. Cells had half their medium changed to IL-2 medium on days 3 and 7. This rearrangement joins TRBV11-2 to TRBJ2-2; 8 bases fit TRBD1. This TCR derives from a human donor who received a COVID-19 vaccine. This specimen consisted of CD4+ T cells from PBMCs cultured with HCoV-NL63 spike peptides, obtained before COVID-19 vaccination. CDR3 DNA: TGTGCCAGCAGCTTAGGGGGGGCCAGGGGGCTCACCGGGGAGCTGTTTTTT. Protein: CASSLGGARGLTGELFF.